These T cell receptor beta chains were read from a single sample in a study of T cells in Graves' hyperthyroidism and ophthalmopathy. MiXCR, applied by TCRdb to the multiplex PCR reads, yields one record per CDR3 protein. The sample holds about 210,000 distinct CDR3 sequences, roughly a sixth seen once. The sample taken for sequencing was blood. The receptors derive from a middle-aged man with Graves' hyperthyroidism. Each CDR3 is given with its conserved first and last residue. A D gene is named only where the DNA matches it firmly. For some rows the clone size is stated as once, few or many, or as a class when expanded; others skip it.

TGTGCCAGCAGTGGAAGTCCCACAGATACGCAGTATTTT CASSGSPTDTQYF TRBV2 many TRBJ2-3 NA
TGTGCCAGCAGCCACCAGGGTGTGGGCAATCAGCCCCAGCATTTT CASSHQGVGNQPQHF TRBV14 NA TRBJ1-5 NA
TGCAGCGTGGGAGGGACTAGCGGGATCGTGGGTAATGAGCAGTTCTTC CSVGGTSGIVGNEQFF TRBV29-1 many TRBJ2-1 TRBD2
TGTGCCAGCAGCTTAGCAGCGGGACAGGATGTTCGGTCACCCCTCCACTTT CASSLAAGQDVRSPLHF TRBV7-9 many TRBJ1-6 TRBD1
TGTGCCAGCAGCTTAGATCGGGGTCAGGGGAATGAGCAGTTCTTC CASSLDRGQGNEQFF TRBV11-3 many TRBJ2-1 NA
TGTGCAGTCCGGCGGGGCCCGAACACCGGGGAGCTGTTTTTT CAVRRGPNTGELFF TRBV27 NA TRBJ2-2 NA
TGTGCCAGCAGCCAGGGGACAGGGGGCGCGAGAGAGCAGTACTTC CASSQGTGGAREQYF TRBV3-1 many TRBJ2-7 TRBD1
TGTGCCAGCAGTACCTACCACGGGACAGGGGACAATGAGCAGTTCTTC CASSTYHGTGDNEQFF TRBV28 many TRBJ2-1 TRBD1
TGTGCCAGCAGCTCTTGGGGGGGGAAGGAGACCCAGTACTTC CASSSWGGKETQYF TRBV7-9 once TRBJ2-5 TRBD2
TGTGCCAGCAGCCCCCACCGGACAGGGGGATTACTCACAGATACGCAGTATTTT CASSPHRTGGLLTDTQYF TRBV11-2 once TRBJ2-3 TRBD1
TGCAGTGCTTTGGGGAATGGCTACACCTTC CSALGNGYTF TRBV20-1 few TRBJ1-2 NA
TGCAGTGCTAGTGGGGACAGGGGGTTTGTCGGGGGTGGCTACACCTTC CSASGDRGFVGGGYTF TRBV20-1 many TRBJ1-2 TRBD1
TGCGCCAGCAGCCCCCTTAGCGGGAGGAAGGGGTTAGAGACCCAGTACTTC CASSPLSGRKGLETQYF TRBV4-1 many TRBJ2-5 TRBD2
TGTGCCAGCGGGGACAGTTTTAACTACAATGAGCAGTTCTTC CASGDSFNYNEQFF TRBV2 many TRBJ2-1 TRBD1
TGTGCCAGCACCGAATCTGGGACAGGAGGAGATAGCAATCAGCCCCAGCATTTT CASTESGTGGDSNQPQHF TRBV2 many TRBJ1-5 TRBD1
TGCGCCAGCAGTGGGACAGGGGAGAGGGCAGATACGCAGTATTTT CASSGTGERADTQYF TRBV10-1 many TRBJ2-3 TRBD1
TGCAGTGCTCTCAACACAGACAGGGCGAACACTGAAGCTTTCTTT CSALNTDRANTEAFF TRBV20-1 many TRBJ1-1 TRBD1
TGTGCCAGCAGTTGGGCTAGCGGGAAACAAGAGACCCAGTACTTC CASSWASGKQETQYF TRBV2 many TRBJ2-5 TRBD2
TGTGCCAGCACTCAACAGGGTCGGGAGACCCAGTACTTC CASTQQGRETQYF TRBV2 many TRBJ2-5 NA
TGTGCCATCAGGGACGCCTCCTACGAGCAGTACTTC CAIRDASYEQYF TRBV10-3 many TRBJ2-7 NA
TGTGCCAGCAGTTTAGCGGTAGGCAGGGCGGCCTACGAGCAGTACTTC CASSLAVGRAAYEQYF TRBV12-3/TRBV12-4 many TRBJ2-7 NA
TGTGCCTGGAGTGTACCCCCAGTCGACGAGCAGTACTTC CAWSVPPVDEQYF TRBV30 many TRBJ2-7 NA
TGTGCCAGCAGATGGGACAGGGGGCGAGGTGAGCAGTTCTTC CASRWDRGRGEQFF TRBV12-3/TRBV12-4 NA TRBJ2-1 TRBD1
TGTGCCAGCAGTCCGACAGGCGCGCTGCCCGGAACTTATGGCTACACCTTC CASSPTGALPGTYGYTF TRBV12-3/TRBV12-4 many TRBJ1-2 NA
TGTGCCAGCTCACCACCGAGTTCGGGCAATCAGCCCCAGCATTTT CASSPPSSGNQPQHF TRBV18 NA TRBJ1-5 NA
TGTGCCAGCAGTGATAGTGAGCTCGAGACCCAGTACTTC CASSDSELETQYF TRBV2 many TRBJ2-5 NA
TGCAGTGCTAGAAGACTAGCGGGAGGGGCTACCGGGGAGCTGTTTTTT CSARRLAGGATGELFF TRBV20-1 NA TRBJ2-2 TRBD2
TGTGCCAGCAGTCCCGGACAGGCTAGCACAGATACGCAGTATTTT CASSPGQASTDTQYF TRBV12-3/TRBV12-4 NA TRBJ2-3 TRBD1
TGCAGCGCCGGGACAGGTGGTGAGCAGTACTTC CSAGTGGEQYF TRBV29-1 many TRBJ2-7 TRBD1
TGTGCCACCAGCAGAGTTATCACCCTCTATGGCTACACCTTC CATSRVITLYGYTF TRBV15 many TRBJ1-2 NA
TGTGCCCTCAAACAACAGGGAGGCACTGAAGCTTTCTTT CALKQQGGTEAFF TRBV7-9 NA TRBJ1-1 NA
TGTGCCAGCAGTTTCCCGCGGCGGGCAACTAATGAAAAACTGTTTTTT CASSFPRRATNEKLFF TRBV28 NA TRBJ1-4 NA
TGTGCCAGCAGTAAACGGACATACACCACAGATACGCAGTATTTT CASSKRTYTTDTQYF TRBV2 many TRBJ2-3 NA
TGTGCCAGCAGGGGCCGACTAGCGGGGGAGGCCGGGGAGCTGTTTTTT CASRGRLAGEAGELFF TRBV28 many TRBJ2-2 TRBD2
TGTGCCAGCAGCCCCCTCCCGGGACAGTTCATCGAGACCCAGTACTTC CASSPLPGQFIETQYF TRBV5-4 NA TRBJ2-5 TRBD1
TGCAGCGCCAAGGGGGGGGACGTCTATGGCTACACCTTC CSAKGGDVYGYTF TRBV29-1 NA TRBJ1-2 NA
TGCGCCAGCAGCAGCGGCCGGACGAACTACGAGCAGTACTTC CASSSGRTNYEQYF TRBV5-1 many TRBJ2-7 NA
TGTGCCAGCTCCTCAGCCGACAGGGGGCTTTTGAACACTGAAGCTTTCTTT CASSSADRGLLNTEAFF TRBV6-1 many TRBJ1-1 TRBD1
TGTGCCAGTAGTATCGACGTAGTGGGCCAAGAGACCCAGTACTTC CASSIDVVGQETQYF TRBV19 NA TRBJ2-5 NA
TGTGCCATCAGTGAGCAGACAGGGGGGGGAAGTGGATATGGCTACACCTTC CAISEQTGGGSGYGYTF TRBV10-3 many TRBJ1-2 TRBD1
TGTGCCAGCAGTTTATTCGGGCAGCAAGAGACCCAGTACTTC CASSLFGQQETQYF TRBV28 many TRBJ2-5 NA
TGCAGTGCGCCGGGACAGGGTAAAGAGACCCAGTACTTC CSAPGQGKETQYF TRBV20-1 few TRBJ2-5 TRBD1
TGTGCCATCAGTGGGCCGGGACAGGGAGGAGACGAGCAGTACTTC CAISGPGQGGDEQYF TRBV10-3 many TRBJ2-7 TRBD1
TGTGCTAGCAGCTCGGGACTAGCGGGATTTGAAAATGAGCAGTTCTTC CASSSGLAGFENEQFF TRBV7-9 few TRBJ2-1 TRBD2
TGTGCCAGCAGTGAGTCAAGGACTCGGGGCTACACCTTC CASSESRTRGYTF TRBV6-1 few TRBJ1-2 NA
TGTGCCAGCAGTTCGCTCTGGGGGCCGGGACAGAGGGGGGGGAGGATGTTTTTT CASSSLWGPGQRGGRMFF TRBV28 NA TRBJ2-2 NA
TGCGCCAGCAGCTTGAGGGGACTAGCGAGTCACGAGCAGTACTTC CASSLRGLASHEQYF TRBV5-1 many TRBJ2-7 TRBD2
TGTTCCGTTTGGGGGGGCAACACCGGGGAGCTGTTTTTT CSVWGGNTGELFF TRBV6-2/TRBV6-3 NA TRBJ2-2 NA
TGTGCCAGCAGCTTAAGGATTAGTATGGCAGGACTAGCAGAGAACACCGGGGAGCTGTTTTTT CASSLRISMAGLAENTGELFF TRBV7-2 once TRBJ2-2 TRBD2
TGTGCCAGCAGTGCTCAGACAGGGGACACCGGGGAGCTGTTTTTT CASSAQTGDTGELFF TRBV6-1 many TRBJ2-2 TRBD1
TGCGCCAGCAGCCAAGGAGGGGGACAGGGTTTACACAATGAGCAGTTCTTC CASSQGGGQGLHNEQFF TRBV4-3 many TRBJ2-1 TRBD1
TGTGCCAGTATTTTCCATCCGGGACAGGGGTCCACTGAAGCTTTCTTT CASIFHPGQGSTEAFF TRBV19 few TRBJ1-1 TRBD1
TGCAGTGCGCTTCGACCCGGGACAGGAAAAGAGACCCAGTACTTC CSALRPGTGKETQYF TRBV20-1 many TRBJ2-5 TRBD1
TGCGCCAGCAGCTTGGGGGGACAGAACATTCAGTACTTC CASSLGGQNIQYF TRBV5-1 many TRBJ2-4 TRBD1